Listed below are T cell receptor beta chains from one sample, sequenced in a study of T cells after yellow fever vaccination. MiXCR was run by TCRdb on the 5' RACE reads, yielding one entry per CDR3 protein. The sample yields a few hundred thousand distinct CDR3 sequences, approximately 10% seen once. The starting material was CD4+ T cells sorted from PBMCs, obtained 5 days after the yellow fever booster vaccination. These receptors were taken from a man aged 18 to 29 who received the YFV17D yellow fever vaccine. The CDR3 runs from the conserved cysteine through the conserved F or W. The order of the fields is D gene, J gene, clone size, V gene, CDR3 DNA, CDR3 protein. D genes are given only for firm matches. Clone size is stated in some rows and not others, as once, few, many or a class when expanded.

D gene: NA; J gene: TRBJ2-1; clone size: NA; V gene: TRBV24-1; CDR3 DNA: TGTGCCACCAGTGACCCCTTGGAGGAAGGCAATGAGCAGTTCTTC; CDR3 protein: CATSDPLEEGNEQFF
D gene: NA; J gene: TRBJ2-3; clone size: NA; V gene: TRBV6-2/TRBV6-3; CDR3 DNA: TGTGCCAGCAGTCCCCGGCCGCACAGGGAGGTTCGAGATACGCAGTATTTT; CDR3 protein: CASSPRPHREVRDTQYF
D gene: NA; J gene: TRBJ1-2; clone size: NA; V gene: TRBV6-2/TRBV6-3; CDR3 DNA: TGTGCCAGCAGAAGGGACGGCGGCTACACCTTC; CDR3 protein: CASRRDGGYTF
D gene: NA; J gene: TRBJ2-5; clone size: NA; V gene: TRBV29-1; CDR3 DNA: TGCAGCGCAAATCAGGGGAACGGAGAGACCCAGTACTTC; CDR3 protein: CSANQGNGETQYF
D gene: NA; J gene: TRBJ1-4; clone size: NA; V gene: TRBV6-1; CDR3 DNA: TGTGCCAGCAGGAGACGTAGGTCTAATGAAAAACTGTTTTTT; CDR3 protein: CASRRRRSNEKLFF
D gene: NA; J gene: TRBJ2-1; clone size: few; V gene: TRBV12-3/TRBV12-4; CDR3 DNA: TGTGCCAGCAGTGCCCAGACTAGGAATGAGCAGTTCTTC; CDR3 protein: CASSAQTRNEQFF
D gene: NA; J gene: TRBJ2-2; clone size: NA; V gene: TRBV29-1; CDR3 DNA: TGCAGCGTTATGGCTCGGGGCGCCGGGGAGCTGTTTTTT; CDR3 protein: CSVMARGAGELFF
D gene: TRBD2; J gene: TRBJ2-3; clone size: many; V gene: TRBV7-8; CDR3 DNA: TGTGCCAGCAGTAGAAAAGCGGGGGGGAAGAACACAGATACGCAGTATTTT; CDR3 protein: CASSRKAGGKNTDTQYF
D gene: NA; J gene: TRBJ1-6; clone size: many; V gene: TRBV25-1; CDR3 DNA: TGTGCCAGCAGTGAAGGGGCACCCCTCCACTTT; CDR3 protein: CASSEGAPLHF
D gene: TRBD1; J gene: TRBJ1-1; clone size: few; V gene: TRBV5-6; CDR3 DNA: TGTGCCAGCAGCCCTGGACAGGGGCTCACTGAAGCTTTCTTT; CDR3 protein: CASSPGQGLTEAFF
D gene: NA; J gene: TRBJ2-4; clone size: NA; V gene: TRBV7-9; CDR3 DNA: TGTGCCAGCAGCTCTTCTGGGAGCAAAAACATTCAGTACTTC; CDR3 protein: CASSSSGSKNIQYF
D gene: TRBD1; J gene: TRBJ2-5; clone size: NA; V gene: TRBV29-1; CDR3 DNA: TGCAGCGTAGCTACAGGGGGTGAGACCCAGTACTTC; CDR3 protein: CSVATGGETQYF
D gene: NA; J gene: TRBJ2-1; clone size: NA; V gene: TRBV4-1; CDR3 DNA: TGCGCCAGCAGCCAAGATGAGGGGGACCCGCAGTTAAATGAGCAGTTCTTC; CDR3 protein: CASSQDEGDPQLNEQFF
D gene: NA; J gene: TRBJ2-1; clone size: NA; V gene: TRBV6-2/TRBV6-3; CDR3 DNA: TGTGCCAGCAAAGAGAGCTCCTACAATGAGCAGTTCTTC; CDR3 protein: CASKESSYNEQFF
D gene: NA; J gene: TRBJ1-1; clone size: NA; V gene: TRBV9; CDR3 DNA: TGTGCCAGCAGCGCCTTTCCAGGGATGAGAACTGAAGCTGTCTTT; CDR3 protein: CASSAFPGMRTEAVF
D gene: NA; J gene: TRBJ1-2; clone size: NA; V gene: TRBV2; CDR3 DNA: TGTGCCAGCAGTCTCCAGGGATCTGCGCCGACCTTC; CDR3 protein: CASSLQGSAPTF
D gene: NA; J gene: TRBJ2-1; clone size: NA; V gene: TRBV19; CDR3 DNA: TGTGCCAGTAGTATCGTATCTGGGGGAGCCTACAATGAGCAGTTCTTC; CDR3 protein: CASSIVSGGAYNEQFF
D gene: NA; J gene: TRBJ2-5; clone size: few; V gene: TRBV10-3; CDR3 DNA: TGTGCCATAAGGGGGGCCGGACCAGGTACCCAGTACTTC; CDR3 protein: CAIRGAGPGTQYF
D gene: TRBD1; J gene: TRBJ1-1; clone size: few; V gene: TRBV5-4; CDR3 DNA: TGTGCCAGCAGCTTTAGGGACAGGGGTACGATCTTT; CDR3 protein: CASSFRDRGTIF
D gene: NA; J gene: TRBJ2-1; clone size: few; V gene: TRBV28; CDR3 DNA: TGTGCCAGTACAGGGCTCGGGAATGAGCAGTTCTTC; CDR3 protein: CASTGLGNEQFF
D gene: TRBD2; J gene: TRBJ2-1; clone size: NA; V gene: TRBV5-1; CDR3 DNA: TGCGCCAGCAGCTTGGGAGGGCTAGCGGTGTACAATGAGCAGTTCTTC; CDR3 protein: CASSLGGLAVYNEQFF
D gene: NA; J gene: TRBJ2-4; clone size: many; V gene: TRBV5-1; CDR3 DNA: TGTGCCAGCAGCTTAGGGGGGGCCAAAAACATTCAGTACTTC; CDR3 protein: CASSLGGAKNIQYF
D gene: NA; J gene: TRBJ2-1; clone size: many; V gene: TRBV9; CDR3 DNA: TGTGCCAGCAGCGCCGACTTATACAATGAGCAGTTCTTC; CDR3 protein: CASSADLYNEQFF
D gene: TRBD1; J gene: TRBJ1-6; clone size: few; V gene: TRBV7-2; CDR3 DNA: TGTGCCAGCAGTAGTCGACAGGGAGATGGTTCACCCCTCCACTTT; CDR3 protein: CASSSRQGDGSPLHF
D gene: TRBD1; J gene: TRBJ1-5; clone size: many; V gene: TRBV20-1; CDR3 DNA: TGCAGTGCTAGAAGGGCTGACAGGGAGGGCAATCAGCCCCAGCATTTT; CDR3 protein: CSARRADREGNQPQHF
D gene: NA; J gene: TRBJ1-1; clone size: few; V gene: TRBV7-9; CDR3 DNA: TGTGCCAGCAGCCCCCCCCGGGGGATCCAGGGTCGAACTGAAGCTTTCTTT; CDR3 protein: CASSPPRGIQGRTEAFF
D gene: NA; J gene: TRBJ2-5; clone size: few; V gene: TRBV3-1; CDR3 DNA: TGTGCCAGCAGCCAAGGAGGTGGGCGGGCGCCGGGGACCCAGTACTTC; CDR3 protein: CASSQGGGRAPGTQYF
D gene: TRBD1; J gene: TRBJ2-3; clone size: NA; V gene: TRBV24-1; CDR3 DNA: TGTGCCACCAGTGATTGGACAGGGACAGATACGCAGTATTTT; CDR3 protein: CATSDWTGTDTQYF
D gene: TRBD1; J gene: TRBJ1-2; clone size: few; V gene: TRBV6-5; CDR3 DNA: TGTGCCAGCAGCTCTCCGGGACAGGGGAACTATGGCTACACCTTC; CDR3 protein: CASSSPGQGNYGYTF
D gene: NA; J gene: TRBJ1-5; clone size: many; V gene: TRBV4-1; CDR3 DNA: TGCGCCAGCAGCCAAGTTAGGCAGGGTAATCAGCCCCAGCATTTT; CDR3 protein: CASSQVRQGNQPQHF
D gene: TRBD2; J gene: TRBJ2-5; clone size: few; V gene: TRBV9; CDR3 DNA: TGTGCCAGCAGCTCGGGACTAGCGGGCAAAGAGACCCAGTACTTC; CDR3 protein: CASSSGLAGKETQYF
D gene: NA; J gene: TRBJ1-4; clone size: few; V gene: TRBV7-9; CDR3 DNA: TGTGCCAGCAGCCCCGCGGTCGGTCGGGGAAGAGAAAAACTGTTTTTT; CDR3 protein: CASSPAVGRGREKLFF
D gene: NA; J gene: TRBJ2-3; clone size: many; V gene: TRBV4-1; CDR3 DNA: TGCGCCAGCAGCGGAGACGGGTTCAGAGAGGCAGATACGCAGTATTTT; CDR3 protein: CASSGDGFREADTQYF
D gene: NA; J gene: TRBJ1-1; clone size: few; V gene: TRBV29-1; CDR3 DNA: TGCAGCGTTGAAGATCCAATCAGGGAGTACACTGAAGCTTTCTTT; CDR3 protein: CSVEDPIREYTEAFF
D gene: NA; J gene: TRBJ1-1; clone size: few; V gene: TRBV6-2/TRBV6-3; CDR3 DNA: TGTGCCAGTTACCGCTGGGGCACTGAAGCTTTCTTT; CDR3 protein: CASYRWGTEAFF
D gene: TRBD2; J gene: TRBJ2-5; clone size: NA; V gene: TRBV6-2/TRBV6-3; CDR3 DNA: TGTGCCAGCAGTCAGCCCGTGACTAGCCCAGTTGAGACCCAGTACTTC; CDR3 protein: CASSQPVTSPVETQYF
D gene: TRBD2; J gene: TRBJ2-1; clone size: NA; V gene: TRBV4-1; CDR3 DNA: TGCGCCAGCAGCCCTCACACCGGGAGGGGGGGGGATAATGAGCAGTTCTTC; CDR3 protein: CASSPHTGRGGDNEQFF
D gene: TRBD2; J gene: TRBJ2-3; clone size: NA; V gene: TRBV7-2; CDR3 DNA: TGTGCCAGCAGCTTACCGCTAGCGGGGGGCGATACGCAGTATTTT; CDR3 protein: CASSLPLAGGDTQYF
D gene: NA; J gene: TRBJ2-4; clone size: many; V gene: TRBV18; CDR3 DNA: TGTGCCAGCTCACCAATGGGAGCCGAAAACATTCAGTACTTC; CDR3 protein: CASSPMGAENIQYF
D gene: NA; J gene: TRBJ1-5; clone size: NA; V gene: TRBV10-3; CDR3 DNA: TGTGCCATCAGTGAGGCCAGAGGGGGACGTCAGCCCCAGCATTTT; CDR3 protein: CAISEARGGRQPQHF
D gene: NA; J gene: TRBJ2-2; clone size: many; V gene: TRBV19; CDR3 DNA: TGTGCCAGTAGTGGGGTAGGGGGCACCGGGGAGCTGTTTTTT; CDR3 protein: CASSGVGGTGELFF
D gene: NA; J gene: TRBJ1-3; clone size: few; V gene: TRBV4-2; CDR3 DNA: TGTGCCAGCAGCCAAGAGCGGAGCTCTGGAAACACCATATATTTT; CDR3 protein: CASSQERSSGNTIYF
D gene: NA; J gene: TRBJ1-1; clone size: NA; V gene: TRBV19; CDR3 DNA: TGTGCCAGTTCGACGGGGGCGGTCACTGAAGCTTTCTTT; CDR3 protein: CASSTGAVTEAFF
D gene: NA; J gene: TRBJ2-5; clone size: few; V gene: TRBV18; CDR3 DNA: TGTGCCAGCTCAGTCCAGCGGCAAGAGACCCAGTACTTC; CDR3 protein: CASSVQRQETQYF
D gene: NA; J gene: TRBJ1-1; clone size: NA; V gene: TRBV12-3/TRBV12-4; CDR3 DNA: TGTGCCAGCACCACCCGTCTCGCCCAGGCTTTCTTT; CDR3 protein: CASTTRLAQAFF
D gene: TRBD2; J gene: TRBJ2-3; clone size: few; V gene: TRBV10-3; CDR3 DNA: TGTGCCATCAGTGGCCTACGGGAGGCAAATACGCAGTATTTT; CDR3 protein: CAISGLREANTQYF
D gene: NA; J gene: TRBJ1-5; clone size: NA; V gene: TRBV20-1; CDR3 DNA: TGCAGTGCTAAGTTTGGCGGGCCTAATCAGCCCCAGCATTTT; CDR3 protein: CSAKFGGPNQPQHF
D gene: TRBD1; J gene: TRBJ1-5; clone size: NA; V gene: TRBV12-3/TRBV12-4; CDR3 DNA: TGTGCCAGCAGCCCCGGGACAGGGAGGTTTCAGCCCCAGCATTTT; CDR3 protein: CASSPGTGRFQPQHF
D gene: NA; J gene: TRBJ1-1; clone size: few; V gene: TRBV20-1; CDR3 DNA: TGCAGTGCTAGAGAACGGATCATGAACACTGAAGCTTTCTTT; CDR3 protein: CSARERIMNTEAFF
D gene: TRBD2; J gene: TRBJ2-6; clone size: NA; V gene: TRBV4-2; CDR3 DNA: TGTGCCAGCAGCCACCCCGGCGGGAGGGTGCTCTCTGGGGCCAACGTCCTGACTTTC; CDR3 protein: CASSHPGGRVLSGANVLTF
D gene: NA; J gene: TRBJ2-7; clone size: many; V gene: TRBV7-9; CDR3 DNA: TGTGCCAGCAGCTTAACGCGGGTCTCCTACGAGCAGTACTTC; CDR3 protein: CASSLTRVSYEQYF
D gene: NA; J gene: TRBJ2-2; clone size: few; V gene: TRBV18; CDR3 DNA: TGTGCCAGCTCACCACAGGCAGGGAGGAACACCGGGGAGCTGTTTTTT; CDR3 protein: CASSPQAGRNTGELFF
D gene: TRBD1; J gene: TRBJ1-6; clone size: few; V gene: TRBV30; CDR3 DNA: TGTGCCTGGAGCCTTCTGGACAGGGAAGACTCACCCCTCCACTTT; CDR3 protein: CAWSLLDREDSPLHF
D gene: TRBD2; J gene: TRBJ2-3; clone size: NA; V gene: TRBV12-3/TRBV12-4; CDR3 DNA: TGTGCCAGCAGATATCCGGGACTAGCGGGGGGGAGCACAGATACGCAGTATTTT; CDR3 protein: CASRYPGLAGGSTDTQYF
D gene: TRBD1; J gene: TRBJ2-2; clone size: many; V gene: TRBV4-2; CDR3 DNA: TGTGCCAGCAGCCGGACAGGGGGCCCGGACACCGGGGAGCTGTTTTTT; CDR3 protein: CASSRTGGPDTGELFF
D gene: NA; J gene: TRBJ1-5; clone size: few; V gene: TRBV7-2; CDR3 DNA: TGTGCCAGCAGCTCCGCAGACGAGTATCAGCCCCAGCATTTT; CDR3 protein: CASSSADEYQPQHF